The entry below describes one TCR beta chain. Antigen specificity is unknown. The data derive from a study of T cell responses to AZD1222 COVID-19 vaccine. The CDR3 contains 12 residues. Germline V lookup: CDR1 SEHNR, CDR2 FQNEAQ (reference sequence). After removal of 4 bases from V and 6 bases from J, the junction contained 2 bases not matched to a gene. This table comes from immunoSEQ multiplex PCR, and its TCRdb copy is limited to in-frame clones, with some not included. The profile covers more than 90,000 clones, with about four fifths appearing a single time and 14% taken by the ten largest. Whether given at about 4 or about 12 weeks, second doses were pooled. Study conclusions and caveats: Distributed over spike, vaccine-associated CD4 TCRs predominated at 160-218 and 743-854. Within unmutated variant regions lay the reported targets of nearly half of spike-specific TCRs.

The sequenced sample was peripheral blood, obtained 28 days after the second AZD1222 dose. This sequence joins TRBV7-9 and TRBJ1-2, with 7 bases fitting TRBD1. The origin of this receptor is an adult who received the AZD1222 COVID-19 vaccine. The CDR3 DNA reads TGTGCCAGCAGCTCCCAGGGGGATGGCTACACCTTC. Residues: CASSSQGDGYTF.